The clone carrying this TCR beta chain was seen only once. What it binds is not known. Libraries were prepared by immunoSEQ multiplex PCR; TCRdb keeps only in-frame clonotypes and omits some of them. The sample has 6,000 or so clones; just under 95% are singletons. This sample is part of a study of regulatory and conventional T cells in RAG deficiency. Whole-study context: CID or atypical SCID patients with hypomorphic RAG mutations often have autoimmunity.

Study findings and constraints: RAG-deficient patients showed markedly lower Shannon entropy and higher Simpson indices than control T-cell subsets. In Omenn syndrome, Treg and Tconv repertoires overlapped >80%. Omenn syndrome and CID/AS patients had roughly 100-fold fewer unique Treg TCR beta sequences, versus roughly 10-fold elsewhere.

Input material: CD8+ T cells sorted from blood. The clonotype comes from a human donor with RAG deficiency presenting as severe combined immunodeficiency.

The CDR3 nucleotides are TGTGCTAGTGGTTTCAGCGCAGCCAAAAACATTCAGTACTTC. It translates to CASGFSAAKNIQYF. V gene TRBV12-5 combines with J gene TRBJ2-4; the D is unclear. Trimming removed 3 bases at V and 0 bases at J, with 6 bases between. CDR1 and CDR2 from the germline V gene are LGHNT and FRNRAP. The CDR3 has 14 amino acids.